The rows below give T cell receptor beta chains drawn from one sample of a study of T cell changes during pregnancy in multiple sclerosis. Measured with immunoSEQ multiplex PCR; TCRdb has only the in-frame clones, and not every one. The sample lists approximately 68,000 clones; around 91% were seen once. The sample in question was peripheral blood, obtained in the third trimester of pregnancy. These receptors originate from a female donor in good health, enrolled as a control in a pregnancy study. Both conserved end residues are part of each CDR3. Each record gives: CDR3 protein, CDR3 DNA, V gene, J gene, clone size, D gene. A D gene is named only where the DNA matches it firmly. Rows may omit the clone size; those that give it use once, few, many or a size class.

CDR3 protein: CAWLGRQTEAFF; CDR3 DNA: TGTGCCTGGCTGGGCAGGCAAACTGAAGCTTTCTTT; V gene: TRBV30; J gene: TRBJ1-1; clone size: .; D gene: .
CDR3 protein: CASSQTGAEAFF; CDR3 DNA: TGTGCCAGCAGCCAGACAGGGGCTGAAGCTTTCTTT; V gene: TRBV6-5; J gene: TRBJ1-1; clone size: .; D gene: TRBD1
CDR3 protein: CASSLLELNTEAFF; CDR3 DNA: TGTGCCAGCAGTCTCTTAGAGTTGAACACTGAAGCTTTCTTT; V gene: TRBV28; J gene: TRBJ1-1; clone size: .; D gene: .
CDR3 protein: CASSPTGGDTEAFF; CDR3 DNA: TGTGCCAGCAGCCCGACAGGGGGCGACACTGAAGCTTTCTTT; V gene: TRBV5-4; J gene: TRBJ1-1; clone size: once; D gene: TRBD1
CDR3 protein: CASSLSGGYEQYF; CDR3 DNA: TGCGCCAGCAGCTTAAGCGGGGGCTACGAGCAGTACTTC; V gene: TRBV5-1; J gene: TRBJ2-7; clone size: .; D gene: TRBD2
CDR3 protein: CASSTSGAGNTIYF; CDR3 DNA: TGCGCCAGCAGCACCTCAGGGGCTGGAAACACCATATATTTT; V gene: TRBV5-1; J gene: TRBJ1-3; clone size: .; D gene: .
CDR3 protein: CASSQDTGGMAFF; CDR3 DNA: TGTGCCAGCAGCCAAGATACAGGGGGGATGGCTTTCTTT; V gene: TRBV4-2; J gene: TRBJ1-1; clone size: .; D gene: TRBD1
CDR3 protein: CASSEGRKLFF; CDR3 DNA: TGTGCCAGCAGTGAGGGGCGAAAACTGTTTTTT; V gene: TRBV2; J gene: TRBJ1-4; clone size: .; D gene: .
CDR3 protein: CASSTPTGPDGYTF; CDR3 DNA: TGTGCCAGCAGTACCCCGACAGGACCTGATGGCTACACCTTC; V gene: TRBV28; J gene: TRBJ1-2; clone size: .; D gene: .
CDR3 protein: CASSFTGTINQPQHF; CDR3 DNA: TGTGCCAGCAGTTTCACAGGGACAATCAATCAGCCCCAGCATTTT; V gene: TRBV28; J gene: TRBJ1-5; clone size: .; D gene: .
CDR3 protein: CASTEQGNYGYTF; CDR3 DNA: TGTGCCAGCACCGAACAGGGAAACTATGGCTACACCTTC; V gene: TRBV7-8; J gene: TRBJ1-2; clone size: .; D gene: .
CDR3 protein: CASGQGQFNQPQHF; CDR3 DNA: TGTGCTAGTGGCCAAGGACAGTTCAATCAGCCCCAGCATTTT; V gene: TRBV12-5; J gene: TRBJ1-5; clone size: .; D gene: .
CDR3 protein: CASSAGTDTQYF; CDR3 DNA: TGTGCCAGCAGTGCAGGGACAGATACGCAGTATTTT; V gene: TRBV27; J gene: TRBJ2-3; clone size: .; D gene: .
CDR3 protein: CASSPPTGQQTDTQYF; CDR3 DNA: TGTGCCAGCTCACCACCAACTGGGCAGCAGACAGATACGCAGTATTTT; V gene: TRBV18; J gene: TRBJ2-3; clone size: .; D gene: .
CDR3 protein: CASSPGIYNEQYF; CDR3 DNA: TGTGCCAGCAGCCCCGGGATCTATAACGAGCAGTACTTC; V gene: TRBV6-6; J gene: TRBJ2-7; clone size: .; D gene: .
CDR3 protein: CAINLGGGPARGYTF; CDR3 DNA: TGTGCCATCAACCTAGGGGGGGGACCGGCGCGGGGCTACACCTTC; V gene: TRBV10-3; J gene: TRBJ1-2; clone size: .; D gene: .
CDR3 protein: CAWSQGGYEQYF; CDR3 DNA: TGTGCCTGGAGTCAGGGTGGCTACGAGCAGTACTTC; V gene: TRBV30; J gene: TRBJ2-7; clone size: .; D gene: .
CDR3 protein: CASSESTYEQYF; CDR3 DNA: TGCGCCAGCAGTGAGTCTACCTACGAGCAGTACTTC; V gene: TRBV10-1; J gene: TRBJ2-7; clone size: once; D gene: .
CDR3 protein: CASSRDRGSYNEQFF; CDR3 DNA: TGTGCCAGCAGTCGGGACAGGGGGTCCTACAATGAGCAGTTCTTC; V gene: TRBV6-5; J gene: TRBJ2-1; clone size: .; D gene: TRBD1
CDR3 protein: CASSIPGQGNYGYTF; CDR3 DNA: TGTGCCAGTAGTATTCCGGGACAGGGTAACTATGGCTACACCTTC; V gene: TRBV19; J gene: TRBJ1-2; clone size: .; D gene: TRBD1
CDR3 protein: CASGSQADYREQYF; CDR3 DNA: TGCGCCTCGGGGTCGCAAGCCGACTACCGCGAGCAGTACTTC; V gene: TRBV4-3; J gene: TRBJ2-7; clone size: .; D gene: .
CDR3 protein: CASSLAGGNTEAFF; CDR3 DNA: TGCGCCAGCAGCTTGGCGGGGGGGAACACTGAAGCTTTCTTT; V gene: TRBV5-1; J gene: TRBJ1-1; clone size: .; D gene: .
CDR3 protein: CASSWEGRGEQYF; CDR3 DNA: TGTGCCAGCAGCTGGGAGGGAAGGGGCGAGCAGTACTTC; V gene: TRBV5-5; J gene: TRBJ2-7; clone size: .; D gene: TRBD2
CDR3 protein: CASSDSRGGYNEQFF; CDR3 DNA: TGTGCCAGCAGTGACTCGCGGGGGGGCTACAATGAGCAGTTCTTC; V gene: TRBV6-4; J gene: TRBJ2-1; clone size: .; D gene: TRBD2
CDR3 protein: CASSRGTENTEAFF; CDR3 DNA: TGTGCCAGCAGTAGGGGGACAGAAAACACTGAAGCTTTCTTT; V gene: TRBV6-5; J gene: TRBJ1-1; clone size: .; D gene: TRBD1
CDR3 protein: CASSHRGERGGSYEQYF; CDR3 DNA: TGCGCCAGCAGTCATCGGGGGGAGCGGGGGGGGTCCTACGAGCAGTACTTC; V gene: TRBV4-1; J gene: TRBJ2-7; clone size: .; D gene: TRBD2
CDR3 protein: CASSLNRDQPQHF; CDR3 DNA: TGTGCCAGCTCACTAAACAGGGATCAGCCCCAGCATTTT; V gene: TRBV18; J gene: TRBJ1-5; clone size: .; D gene: .
CDR3 protein: CASRRQDLNSYGYTF; CDR3 DNA: TGTGCCAGCAGAAGACAGGACTTAAATTCCTATGGCTACACCTTC; V gene: TRBV2; J gene: TRBJ1-2; clone size: .; D gene: .
CDR3 protein: CASSPNRRTEAFF; CDR3 DNA: TGTGCCAGCAGTCCCAACCGGAGGACTGAAGCTTTCTTT; V gene: TRBV27; J gene: TRBJ1-1; clone size: .; D gene: .
CDR3 protein: CSGYPGGTEAFF; CDR3 DNA: TGCAGCGGCTACCCAGGGGGAACTGAAGCTTTCTTT; V gene: TRBV29-1; J gene: TRBJ1-1; clone size: .; D gene: TRBD1
CDR3 protein: CASGPVYQGDDTGELFF; CDR3 DNA: TGTGCTAGTGGTCCGGTGTATCAGGGGGATGACACCGGGGAGCTGTTTTTT; V gene: TRBV12-5; J gene: TRBJ2-2; clone size: .; D gene: TRBD1
CDR3 protein: CASSFSRVTGELFF; CDR3 DNA: TGTGCCAGCAGCTTTTCGAGGGTCACCGGGGAGCTGTTTTTT; V gene: TRBV7-2; J gene: TRBJ2-2; clone size: few; D gene: .
CDR3 protein: CASSIDGRGPQHF; CDR3 DNA: TGTGCCAGTAGTATTGACGGGCGGGGGCCCCAGCATTTT; V gene: TRBV19; J gene: TRBJ1-5; clone size: .; D gene: .
CDR3 protein: CASSRGQGPSEKLFF; CDR3 DNA: TGTGCCAGCAGCAGGGGCCAGGGACCCTCCGAAAAACTGTTTTTT; V gene: TRBV6-4; J gene: TRBJ1-4; clone size: .; D gene: .
CDR3 protein: CASSPATSGETQYF; CDR3 DNA: TGTGCCAGCAGCCCCGCGACTAGCGGGGAGACCCAGTACTTC; V gene: TRBV7-7; J gene: TRBJ2-5; clone size: .; D gene: TRBD2
CDR3 protein: CASSKPVGGVDFNQPQHF; CDR3 DNA: TGTGCCAGCAGTAAGCCCGTGGGAGGGGTCGATTTCAATCAGCCCCAGCATTTT; V gene: TRBV2; J gene: TRBJ1-5; clone size: few; D gene: .
CDR3 protein: CASSFGGGPPLAKNIQYF; CDR3 DNA: TGTGCCAGCAGCTTCGGCGGGGGGCCACCCCTAGCCAAAAACATTCAGTACTTC; V gene: TRBV13; J gene: TRBJ2-4; clone size: .; D gene: TRBD2
CDR3 protein: CASSSFGSSGETQYF; CDR3 DNA: TGTGCCAGCAGTTCTTTCGGGAGTTCGGGAGAGACCCAGTACTTC; V gene: TRBV6-1; J gene: TRBJ2-5; clone size: .; D gene: .
CDR3 protein: CASRFQRGLVANVLTF; CDR3 DNA: TGTGCCAGCAGATTTCAGAGGGGGTTAGTAGCCAACGTCCTGACTTTC; V gene: TRBV27; J gene: TRBJ2-6; clone size: .; D gene: .
CDR3 protein: CASSPSTSGVKTQYF; CDR3 DNA: TGCGCCAGCAGCCCCTCGACTAGCGGGGTGAAGACCCAGTACTTC; V gene: TRBV4-1; J gene: TRBJ2-5; clone size: .; D gene: TRBD2
CDR3 protein: CATSLPPAGTQYF; CDR3 DNA: TGTGCCACCAGCCTCCCCCCAGCGGGGACCCAGTACTTC; V gene: TRBV15; J gene: TRBJ2-5; clone size: .; D gene: .
CDR3 protein: CASSIVPRGRNQPQHF; CDR3 DNA: TGTGCCAGTAGTATAGTCCCCAGGGGGCGGAATCAGCCCCAGCATTTT; V gene: TRBV19; J gene: TRBJ1-5; clone size: .; D gene: TRBD1
CDR3 protein: CASSPAPPIPTQHF; CDR3 DNA: TGTGCCAGCAGCCCCGCGCCCCCGATACCGACCCAGCATTTT; V gene: TRBV6-6; J gene: TRBJ1-5; clone size: .; D gene: .
CDR3 protein: CASSGPGGDTEAFF; CDR3 DNA: TGTGCCAGCAGTGGCCCGGGGGGGGACACTGAAGCTTTCTTT; V gene: TRBV2; J gene: TRBJ1-1; clone size: .; D gene: .
CDR3 protein: CASSGRLAGNTGELFF; CDR3 DNA: TGTGCCAGCAGCGGGAGACTAGCGGGGAACACCGGGGAGCTGTTTTTT; V gene: TRBV7-9; J gene: TRBJ2-2; clone size: .; D gene: TRBD2
CDR3 protein: CASSPPTGQNQPQHF; CDR3 DNA: TGTGCCAGCTCACCACCGACAGGGCAAAATCAGCCCCAGCATTTT; V gene: TRBV18; J gene: TRBJ1-5; clone size: .; D gene: TRBD1
CDR3 protein: CASGLVRYRASHQPQHF; CDR3 DNA: TGTGCTAGTGGTTTGGTACGATACAGGGCTTCTCACCAGCCCCAGCATTTT; V gene: TRBV12-5; J gene: TRBJ1-5; clone size: .; D gene: .
CDR3 protein: CAARGVSGANVLTF; CDR3 DNA: TGTGCCGCTCGGGGGGTCTCTGGGGCCAACGTCCTGACTTTC; V gene: TRBV6-1; J gene: TRBJ2-6; clone size: .; D gene: TRBD2
CDR3 protein: CASSLLRGELFF; CDR3 DNA: TGTGCCAGCAGCCTCCTCCGGGGGGAGCTGTTTTTT; V gene: TRBV7-6; J gene: TRBJ2-2; clone size: .; D gene: .
CDR3 protein: CASRTYNEQFF; CDR3 DNA: TGTGCCAGCAGAACATACAATGAGCAGTTCTTC; V gene: TRBV2; J gene: TRBJ2-1; clone size: .; D gene: .
CDR3 protein: CSVLAGISSYEQYF; CDR3 DNA: TGCAGCGTCTTGGCGGGTATAAGCTCCTACGAGCAGTACTTC; V gene: TRBV29-1; J gene: TRBJ2-7; clone size: once; D gene: .
CDR3 protein: CARPGQASTQYF; CDR3 DNA: TGTGCCAGGCCTGGACAGGCTTCGACCCAGTACTTC; V gene: TRBV27; J gene: TRBJ2-5; clone size: .; D gene: TRBD1
CDR3 protein: CASSIDRGRGGGTEAFF; CDR3 DNA: TGTGCCAGTAGTATAGACAGGGGTCGCGGCGGTGGCACTGAAGCTTTCTTT; V gene: TRBV19; J gene: TRBJ1-1; clone size: .; D gene: .
CDR3 protein: CASSLEGAHEQFF; CDR3 DNA: TGTGCCAGCAGCTTAGAGGGGGCACATGAGCAGTTCTTC; V gene: TRBV7-2; J gene: TRBJ2-1; clone size: .; D gene: TRBD1
CDR3 protein: CASSFYRDPPDLLGYTF; CDR3 DNA: TGTGCCAGCAGCTTTTACAGGGACCCACCCGACCTCTTAGGCTACACCTTC; V gene: TRBV5-8; J gene: TRBJ1-2; clone size: .; D gene: .
CDR3 protein: CASSSQGGRSYEQYF; CDR3 DNA: TGTGCCAGCAGTTCCCAGGGGGGACGCTCCTACGAGCAGTACTTC; V gene: TRBV6-6; J gene: TRBJ2-7; clone size: once; D gene: .
CDR3 protein: CASSSGQGARF; CDR3 DNA: TGTGCCAGCAGCTCGGGACAGGGGGCCCGGTTC; V gene: TRBV11-2; J gene: TRBJ2-7; clone size: .; D gene: TRBD1
CDR3 protein: CASSFSRDSYNEQFF; CDR3 DNA: TGCGCCAGCAGCTTTTCCCGGGACTCTTACAATGAGCAGTTCTTC; V gene: TRBV5-1; J gene: TRBJ2-1; clone size: .; D gene: .
CDR3 protein: CASSLGRGLGGNQPQHF; CDR3 DNA: TGTGCCAGCAGCTTAGGTCGGGGGTTAGGGGGCAATCAGCCCCAGCATTTT; V gene: TRBV11-3; J gene: TRBJ1-5; clone size: once; D gene: .
CDR3 protein: CASTAPTGYEQYF; CDR3 DNA: TGTGCCAGCACCGCACCCACTGGTTACGAGCAGTACTTC; V gene: TRBV6-5; J gene: TRBJ2-7; clone size: .; D gene: .